This T cell receptor beta chain was documented in a study of blood T cells in healthy people across ages (dated by TCRdb to about 2015). Describing the broader study: Template switching captured roughly one uniquely barcoded TCR beta cDNA molecule per two T cells in model experiments. Age-related changes in TCR beta repertoire diversity were measured in the study by deep sequencing normalized with unique cDNA molecular identifiers. Donors were grouped into four age groups: young (average roughly 17 years), middle-aged (around 39), aged (roughly 67) and long-lived (about 90). To avoid experimental bias, donors of different ages were distributed randomly across sequencing lanes. The study analyzed two additional independent replicas of 1 million unique cDNA reads from the same blood draw for two donors, one aged 18 to 29 and one aged 80 or older. Findings and caveats that apply to the study as a whole: Observed TCR beta diversity per million T cells fell roughly linearly with age, and a significant reduction was already apparent by age roughly 41. Estimates of total diversity based on one million sequenced T cells were regarded as lower bounds and as underestimates. Because the CMV infection status of the donors was unknown, age-related changes in expanded clonotypes may potentially have been confounded. Compared with the aged group, more naive CD4+ T cells, fewer expanded clones and increased TCR diversity were shown by the long-lived group, suggesting age selection. Conclusive comparison of naive and antigen-experienced compartments was prevented by the profiling of bulk unsorted PBMCs. The percentage of naive T cells measured by flow cytometry correlated strongly with observed TCR beta diversity.

Sequences KGHSY (CDR1) and FQNENV (CDR2) are obtained from the germline V gene. From the cysteine up to the phenylalanine, the CDR3 has a length of 16 residues. Only CDR3 DNA is held: 48 bases, read in frame from base 1. Cut back by 0 bases and 0 bases, the V and J ends lie 9 bases apart. About this clonotype itself: The antigen it binds to is not known. No quality values exist for individual bases; no much larger clone is one base distant.

Libraries were made using 5' RACE. The data were produced on an Illumina HiSeq 2500. A second about 7 to 12 cycle PCR used a sample-barcoded 5' primer and a J-beta primer mix. A template-switch 5' adaptor carrying 12 random nucleotides introduced a unique molecular identifier onto each TCR beta cDNA molecule. Each sample yielded at least 3 million CDR3-containing paired-end reads. First-strand cDNA synthesis was performed from all RNA using the Mint cDNA synthesis kit, with priming by a TRBC-specific oligonucleotide. Following uracil-DNA glycosylase treatment, a first 18-cycle PCR with universal primers M1SS and BC2_uni_R was performed on all cDNA. Turning to the authors' computational methods: Each sample was normalized by randomly selecting 1 million high-quality reads, each carrying a distinct molecular identifier. Instead of being binned into consensus sequences, reads that shared molecular identifiers were thrown out. MiTCR, set to a Q25 quality threshold and the strictest error-elimination algorithm, was used for CDR3 identification, clonotype clustering and error correction. A nonparametric unseen species model using Euler transformation provided a lower-bound estimate of total TCR beta diversity. TCRdb ran its own pipeline on the public reads, namely fastp trimming at Q25 and MiXCR clone calling, and kept in-frame beta chains. Every CDR3 protein is listed once, alongside the most common genes and DNA of its rows. The V and J calls here are based on TCRdb, not the publication. This sample holds roughly 860,000 distinct CDR3 sequences; roughly 60% were observed only once. Jointly, the top ten make up 28% of the sample.

The donors were roughly 38 Caucasian individuals from Russia, aged 6 to 90 years, who were systemically healthy. Each donor gave around 9.8 milliliters of peripheral blood, collected into EDTA-treated Vacutainer tubes. Ficoll-Paque density-gradient centrifugation was used to isolate PBMCs, with at least 6.5 million per sample. Trizol reagent was used to extract total RNA from PBMCs, with at least 6 micrograms per sample. Naive CD45RAhigh/CD27high T cell percentages were measured by flow cytometry on a PBMC aliquot from every donor. The chain was built from TRBV16 and TRBJ1-5, with the D gene not clear enough to name. The sequenced sample consisted of blood. This clonotype originated in a man aged 25 to 40 in good health. The DNA sequence reads TGTGCCAGCAGCCAATCATGGGGTTATAGCAATCAGCCCCAGCATTTT. Its amino acids are CASSQSWGYSNQPQHF.